Listed below are T cell receptor beta chains from one sample, sequenced in a study of beta chain features in type 1 diabetes. The table came from immunoSEQ multiplex PCR; TCRdb's copy has only in-frame clones and leaves some out. In the table there are 160,000 or so clones, 8% to 9.5% of which are singletons. Sequences were obtained from central memory CD4+ T cells from blood. These receptors were taken from a woman aged 18-29 years with type 1 diabetes. Both conserved end residues are part of each CDR3. D genes are given only for firm matches. Where a row states a size, it is once, few, many or the class of an expanded clone; other rows omit it.

CDR3 protein: CASSQGQHDSPLHF
CDR3 DNA: TGCGCCAGCAGCCAGGGACAGCACGATTCACCCCTCCACTTT
J gene: TRBJ1-6
CDR3 length: 14
V gene: TRBV4-3
clone size: -
D gene: TRBD1

CDR3 protein: CASSDPAGGNTEAFF
CDR3 DNA: TGTGCCAGCAGTGATCCAGCGGGGGGGAACACTGAAGCTTTCTTT
J gene: TRBJ1-1
CDR3 length: 15
V gene: TRBV27
clone size: few
D gene: -

CDR3 protein: CASSDRGTGSSYEQYF
CDR3 DNA: TGTGCCAGCAGTGACCGAGGGACAGGGAGTTCCTACGAGCAGTACTTC
J gene: TRBJ2-7
CDR3 length: 16
V gene: TRBV6-1
clone size: -
D gene: TRBD1

CDR3 protein: CASSAGGYETQYF
CDR3 DNA: TGTGCCAGCAGCGCAGGGGGCTATGAGACCCAGTACTTC
J gene: TRBJ2-5
CDR3 length: 13
V gene: TRBV6-5
clone size: -
D gene: TRBD1

CDR3 protein: CASREGPSHQPQHF
CDR3 DNA: TGTGCCAGCAGGGAGGGTCCCTCTCATCAGCCCCAGCATTTT
J gene: TRBJ1-5
CDR3 length: 14
V gene: TRBV6-1
clone size: few
D gene: -

CDR3 protein: CASSRSRTEETQYF
CDR3 DNA: TGTGCCAGCAGCAGAAGCAGGACAGAAGAGACCCAGTACTTC
J gene: TRBJ2-5
CDR3 length: 14
V gene: TRBV7-2
clone size: few
D gene: -

CDR3 protein: CASSGTGGRGDTQYF
CDR3 DNA: TGTGCCAGCAGCGGGACAGGGGGCCGAGGCGATACGCAGTATTTT
J gene: TRBJ2-3
CDR3 length: 15
V gene: TRBV9
clone size: few
D gene: TRBD1

CDR3 protein: CASSFGTGVYEQYF
CDR3 DNA: TGCGCCAGCAGCTTTGGGACAGGGGTCTACGAGCAGTACTTC
J gene: TRBJ2-7
CDR3 length: 14
V gene: TRBV5-1
clone size: few
D gene: TRBD1

CDR3 protein: CASSTPGTGGRKEQYF
CDR3 DNA: TGTGCCAGCAGTACCCCCGGGACAGGGGGCAGGAAAGAGCAGTACTTC
J gene: TRBJ2-7
CDR3 length: 16
V gene: TRBV7-9
clone size: few
D gene: TRBD1

CDR3 protein: CASSPAGSYEQYF
CDR3 DNA: TGTGCCAGTAGCCCAGCCGGGTCCTACGAGCAGTACTTC
J gene: TRBJ2-7
CDR3 length: 13
V gene: TRBV19
clone size: -
D gene: -

CDR3 protein: CASSPAQGPDSPLHF
CDR3 DNA: TGTGCCAGCTCACCTGCGCAGGGTCCGGATTCACCCCTCCACTTT
J gene: TRBJ1-6
CDR3 length: 15
V gene: TRBV18
clone size: -
D gene: -

CDR3 protein: CASSLAGSGSVETQYF
CDR3 DNA: TGTGCCAGCAGCTTAGCGGGCAGCGGGAGTGTGGAGACCCAGTACTTC
J gene: TRBJ2-5
CDR3 length: 16
V gene: TRBV7-2
clone size: few
D gene: TRBD2

CDR3 protein: CASSPAGLRTDTQYF
CDR3 DNA: TGTGCCAGCAGCCCTGCGGGTCTACGCACAGATACGCAGTATTTT
J gene: TRBJ2-3
CDR3 length: 15
V gene: TRBV27
clone size: few
D gene: -

CDR3 protein: CASRNRGIFYEQYF
CDR3 DNA: TGTGCCAGCAGGAACAGGGGAATCTTCTACGAGCAGTACTTC
J gene: TRBJ2-7
CDR3 length: 14
V gene: TRBV27
clone size: -
D gene: TRBD1

CDR3 protein: CASSDRRSNNEQFF
CDR3 DNA: TGTGCCAGCAGTGACCGACGGAGCAACAATGAGCAGTTCTTC
J gene: TRBJ2-1
CDR3 length: 14
V gene: TRBV6-1
clone size: few
D gene: -

CDR3 protein: CASSFGGPSYNEQFF
CDR3 DNA: TGTGCCAGCAGCTTCGGGGGGCCTTCCTACAATGAGCAGTTCTTC
J gene: TRBJ2-1
CDR3 length: 15
V gene: TRBV7-8
clone size: many
D gene: -

CDR3 protein: CASSSDGNSPLHF
CDR3 DNA: TGTGCCAGCAGCTCCGACGGGAATTCACCCCTCCACTTT
J gene: TRBJ1-6
CDR3 length: 13
V gene: TRBV5-4
clone size: few
D gene: -

CDR3 protein: CASSLSYRQGSEQYF
CDR3 DNA: TGTGCCAGCAGCTTATCCTATCGACAGGGAAGCGAGCAGTACTTC
J gene: TRBJ2-7
CDR3 length: 15
V gene: TRBV11-3
clone size: few
D gene: TRBD1

CDR3 protein: CASSLMRAAITQETQYF
CDR3 DNA: TGTGCCAGCAGCCTCATGCGGGCGGCAATTACCCAAGAGACCCAGTACTTC
J gene: TRBJ2-5
CDR3 length: 17
V gene: TRBV14
clone size: few
D gene: -

CDR3 protein: CASSITGGTGELFF
CDR3 DNA: TGTGCCAGTAGTATAACAGGGGGCACCGGGGAGCTGTTTTTT
J gene: TRBJ2-2
CDR3 length: 14
V gene: TRBV19
clone size: -
D gene: TRBD1

CDR3 protein: CASSPELAGRTDTQYF
CDR3 DNA: TGCGCCAGCAGCCCGGAACTAGCGGGGCGCACAGATACGCAGTATTTT
J gene: TRBJ2-3
CDR3 length: 16
V gene: TRBV5-1
clone size: few
D gene: TRBD2

CDR3 protein: CASSPQGAWGGNQPQHF
CDR3 DNA: TGTGCCAGCAGTCCACAGGGGGCATGGGGGGGCAATCAGCCCCAGCATTTT
J gene: TRBJ1-5
CDR3 length: 17
V gene: TRBV27
clone size: many
D gene: TRBD1

CDR3 protein: CASNIAGTSGYNEQFF
CDR3 DNA: TGTGCCAGCAATATTGCCGGGACTAGCGGGTACAATGAGCAGTTCTTC
J gene: TRBJ2-1
CDR3 length: 16
V gene: TRBV28
clone size: -
D gene: TRBD2

CDR3 protein: CATSRDFGVAGQYF
CDR3 DNA: TGTGCCACCAGCAGAGATTTCGGGGTGGCGGGGCAGTACTTC
J gene: TRBJ2-7
CDR3 length: 14
V gene: TRBV15
clone size: -
D gene: -

CDR3 protein: CAITDRSNQPQHF
CDR3 DNA: TGTGCCATCACAGACAGGTCCAATCAGCCCCAGCATTTT
J gene: TRBJ1-5
CDR3 length: 13
V gene: TRBV10-3
clone size: few
D gene: -

CDR3 protein: CSVDASQLSVF
CDR3 DNA: TGCAGCGTTGATGCTTCACAGTTAAGTGTCTTC
J gene: TRBJ2-1
CDR3 length: 11
V gene: TRBV29-1
clone size: many
D gene: -

CDR3 protein: CASSQRVCRQLAGGRSYNEQFF
CDR3 DNA: TGCGCCAGCAGTCAGCGGGTGTGTCGCCAACTAGCGGGGGGCCGAAGCTACAATGAGCAGTTCTTC
J gene: TRBJ2-1
CDR3 length: 22
V gene: TRBV23-1
clone size: few
D gene: TRBD2

CDR3 protein: CASSGQGRTEAFF
CDR3 DNA: TGTGCCAGCAGTGGTCAGGGCAGGACTGAAGCTTTCTTT
J gene: TRBJ1-1
CDR3 length: 13
V gene: TRBV2
clone size: few
D gene: -

CDR3 protein: CASDRNTGELFF
CDR3 DNA: TGTGCCAGCGACAGGAACACCGGGGAGCTGTTTTTT
J gene: TRBJ2-2
CDR3 length: 12
V gene: TRBV7-2
clone size: -
D gene: -

CDR3 protein: CASSRVNSGAGETQYF
CDR3 DNA: TGCGCCAGCAGCAGAGTAAATAGCGGGGCAGGGGAGACCCAGTACTTC
J gene: TRBJ2-5
CDR3 length: 16
V gene: TRBV5-1
clone size: once
D gene: TRBD2